The present TCR beta chain was sequenced within a study of blood T cell repertoires in COVID-19. Looking at the study overall: COVID-19 samples collected from the United States, Italy and Spain covered acute and convalescent phases. The analysed material was cDNA or gDNA that came from T cells, B-cell-depleted T cells, or PBMCs.

Methods used by the authors: Estimated nucleated cell counts came from reference gene primer amplification. Clones were read by immunoSEQ multiplex PCR, and TCRdb kept only the in-frame ones, dropping some. V, J and clone size are those of that table, while D and trimming were read from the DNA. This sample carries over 300,000 clones, around 91% of them seen once, and the ten largest clones take approximately 7%. The CDR3 extends over 13 amino acids. The chain is built from TRBV12-3 or TRBV12-4 and TRBJ1-6; TRBD1 might be the D (6 bases). Sequenced input: peripheral blood. The clonotype originates from a man aged 18 to 35 with active or convalescent COVID-19. Here the CDR3 reads CASRGQANSPLHF. In DNA form, the CDR3 reads TGTGCATCCAGGGGCCAAGCTAATTCACCCCTCCACTTT.